Below are 7 T cell receptor beta chains sequenced from a single sample in a study of PD-1 blockade in classical Hodgkin lymphoma. The data were produced by immunoSEQ multiplex PCR, yet TCRdb's version contains in-frame clones alone and is incomplete. The sample lists approximately 89,000 clones; 75% to 85% were seen once. The time point is: cycle 4 day 1 (C4D1), after less than 7 weeks of nivolumab. Each and every patient relapsed after autologous stem cell transplantation, and patients got differing brentuximab vedotin exposure. The sample in question was peripheral blood mononuclear cells (PBMCs), obtained before the fourth cycle of nivolumab. These receptors all stem from a human donor with classical Hodgkin lymphoma.

This sequence joins TRBV14 and TRBJ2-7, with D perhaps assigned TRBD1 or TRBD2 (5 bases each). The CDR3 loop spans 22 amino acids. CDR1 is SGHDN, CDR2 FVKESK, per germline. The ends were cut back, 0 bases at V and 0 bases at J, with 30 bases in the middle. CDR3 in DNA: TGTGCCAGCAGCCAAGATCGTTGGAGCTTCGGAATACCGGCAGGGAGCTCCTACGAGCAGTACTTC. This sequence encodes CASSQDRWSFGIPAGSSYEQYF. The complete variable domain, with remaining parts taken from reference TRBV14 and TRBJ2-7, reads EAGVTQFPSHSVIEKGQTVTLRCDPISGHDNLYWYRRVMGKEIKFLLHFVKESKQDESGMPNNRFLAERTGGTYSTLKVQPAELEDSGVYFCASSQDRWSFGIPAGSSYEQYFGPGTRLTVT.

The V call is TRBV5-4, the J call TRBJ2-4; D is unresolved. Germline values: CDR1 SGHNT, CDR2 YYREEE (reference sequence). V was shortened by 0 bases and J by 5 bases, with 12 bases between the two germline ends. This CDR3 is built from 15 residues. CDR3 nucleotide sequence: TGTGCCAGCAGCTTGGCCTTGGCAGGACAAAACATTCAGTACTTC. Translation gives CASSLALAGQNIQYF.

The chain couples TRBV7-3 to TRBJ1-1, with D perhaps matching TRBD1 (6 bases). Germline V gene data show CDR1 as SGHTA and CDR2 as FQGTGA. V lost 5 bases and J lost 6, with 13 bases in between. This CDR3 has 13 amino acids. The CDR3 nucleotides read TGTGCCAGCAGCCCCGGGACACTCGCTGAAGCTTTCTTT. Encoded protein: CASSPGTLAEAFF.

V is TRBV11-3 and J is TRBJ2-1; D might be TRBD1 (5 bases). Germline-derived CDR1 and CDR2 are SGHNT and YENEEA. V lost 5 bases and J 7 bases, leaving 15 bases between the germline ends. This CDR3 is built from 14 residues. The CDR3 spells CASSQGPAGNEQFF. CDR3 coding DNA: TGTGCCAGCAGCCAAGGCCCAGCAGGGAATGAGCAGTTCTTC.

The chain uses TRBV27 and TRBJ2-7; 8 nucleotides line up with TRBD1. The CDR3 totals 15 residues. V lost 3 bases and J lost 2; bases outside the gene matches: 6. Per the germline V gene, CDR1 is MNHEY and CDR2 is SMNVEV (reference sequence). CDR3 bases: TGTGCCAGCAGTTTCCACCGGACAGGGACCTACGAGCAGTACTTC. This encodes CASSFHRTGTYEQYF.

V is TRBV5-1 and J is TRBJ1-5; no firm D call. Trimming removed 0 bases at V and 2 bases at J, with 9 bases between. Germline-derived CDR1 and CDR2 are SGHRS and YFSETQ. The CDR3 has 15 residues. The CDR3 DNA follows: TGCGCCAGCAGCTTGGGAGGTGGGCGCAATCAGCCCCAGCATTTT. Encoded protein: CASSLGGGRNQPQHF.

This clone was detected a few times. This sequence joins TRBV5-1 and TRBJ2-5; 13 bases fit TRBD2. V was clipped by 4 bases and J by 5 bases; unmatched bases: 8. This CDR3 has 16 amino acids. Germline V gene data show CDR1 as SGHRS and CDR2 as YFSETQ. The DNA for the CDR3 is TGCGCCAGCAGCCGGCAACTAGCGGGAGGGCTGGAGACCCAGTACTTC. Its protein is CASSRQLAGGLETQYF.